This T cell receptor beta chain was sequenced in a study of blood T cell repertoires in COVID-19. Study context: Sources were T cells, B-cell-depleted T cells, or PBMCs; the material itself was cDNA or gDNA.

Assay: immunoSEQ multiplex PCR; the TCRdb copy retains only in-frame clones and omits some. The data hold approximately 180,000 clones, with approximately 89% observed a single time. Trimming left V 1 base short and J 5 bases short, with 12 bases between. The CDR3 is made up of 14 amino acids. Germline-derived CDR1 and CDR2 are SGDLS and YYNGEE. Participant reports of clinical history set cohort assignment. The chain couples TRBV9 to TRBJ2-5, with D unclear. Sequenced input: PBMCs or T cells enriched from blood (not recorded which). The receptor comes from a woman in her 40s with acute COVID-19. CDR3 protein: CASSVLPLGETQYF. The CDR3, as DNA: TGTGCCAGCAGCGTACTCCCCCTCGGGGAGACCCAGTACTTC.